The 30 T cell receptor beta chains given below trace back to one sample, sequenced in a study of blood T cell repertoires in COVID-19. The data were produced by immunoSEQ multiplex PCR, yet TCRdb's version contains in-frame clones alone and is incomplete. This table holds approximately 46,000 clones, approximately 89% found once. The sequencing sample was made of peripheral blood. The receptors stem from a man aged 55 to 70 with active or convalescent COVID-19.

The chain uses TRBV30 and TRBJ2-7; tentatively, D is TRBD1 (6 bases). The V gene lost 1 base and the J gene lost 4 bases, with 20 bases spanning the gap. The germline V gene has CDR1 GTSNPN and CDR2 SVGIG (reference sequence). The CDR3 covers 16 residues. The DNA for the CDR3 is TGTGCCTGGAGTGGGGGACGGGACACCCCGTGGTACGAGCAGTACTTC. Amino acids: CAWSGGRDTPWYEQYF.

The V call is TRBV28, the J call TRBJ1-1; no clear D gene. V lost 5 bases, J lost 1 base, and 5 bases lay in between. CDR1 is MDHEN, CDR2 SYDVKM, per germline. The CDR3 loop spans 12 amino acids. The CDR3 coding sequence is TGTGCCAGCAGTCTAGAGAACACTGAAGCTTTCTTT. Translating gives CASSLENTEAFF.

CDR3 amino acids: CATSNTQGSRPYNEQFF. The DNA for the CDR3 is TGTGCCACCAGTAATACTCAGGGCAGTCGACCCTACAATGAGCAGTTCTTC. This chain links TRBV24-1 with TRBJ2-1; D possibly corresponds to TRBD1 (5 bases). This CDR3 is built from 17 residues. Between the trimmed V and J ends, which lost 6 bases and 2 bases, there was a span of 19 bases. The germline V gene has CDR1 KGHDR and CDR2 SFDVKD.

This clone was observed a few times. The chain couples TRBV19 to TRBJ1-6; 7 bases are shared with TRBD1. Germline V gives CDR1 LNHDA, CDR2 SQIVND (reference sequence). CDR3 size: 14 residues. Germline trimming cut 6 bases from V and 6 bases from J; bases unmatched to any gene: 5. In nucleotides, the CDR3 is TGTGCCAGTAGCTTTACAGGGGTTAATTCACCCCTCCACTTT. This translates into CASSFTGVNSPLHF.

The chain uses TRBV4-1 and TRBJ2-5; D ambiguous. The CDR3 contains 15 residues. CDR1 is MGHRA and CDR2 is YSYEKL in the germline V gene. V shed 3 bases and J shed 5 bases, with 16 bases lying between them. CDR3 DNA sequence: TGCGCCAGCAGCCAGGGCCAGGATACCAGGGAGACCCAGTACTTC. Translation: CASSQGQDTRETQYF.

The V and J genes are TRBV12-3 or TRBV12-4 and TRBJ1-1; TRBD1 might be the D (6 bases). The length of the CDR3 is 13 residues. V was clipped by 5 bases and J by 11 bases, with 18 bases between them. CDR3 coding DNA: TGTGCCAGCAGTCCCACCCCCGGGACAAAGGCTTTCTTT. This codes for CASSPTPGTKAFF.

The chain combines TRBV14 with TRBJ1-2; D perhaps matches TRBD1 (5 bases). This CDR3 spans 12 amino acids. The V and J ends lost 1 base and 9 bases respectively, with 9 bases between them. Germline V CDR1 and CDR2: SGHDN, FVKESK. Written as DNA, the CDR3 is TGTGCCAGCAGCCAAGTGACAGCGAGCTACACCTTC. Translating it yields CASSQVTASYTF.

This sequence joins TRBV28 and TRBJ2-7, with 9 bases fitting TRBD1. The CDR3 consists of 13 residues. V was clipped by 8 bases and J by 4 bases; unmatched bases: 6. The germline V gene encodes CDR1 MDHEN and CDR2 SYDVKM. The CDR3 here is CASSGTGPYEQYF. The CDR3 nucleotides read TGTGCCAGCTCCGGGACAGGGCCATACGAGCAGTACTTC.

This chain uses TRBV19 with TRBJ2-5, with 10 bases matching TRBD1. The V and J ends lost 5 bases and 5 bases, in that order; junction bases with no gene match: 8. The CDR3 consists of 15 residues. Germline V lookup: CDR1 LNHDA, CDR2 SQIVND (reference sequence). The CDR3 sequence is CASSGGQGLRETQYF. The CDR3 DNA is TGTGCCAGTAGTGGGGGACAGGGGTTGCGGGAGACCCAGTACTTC.

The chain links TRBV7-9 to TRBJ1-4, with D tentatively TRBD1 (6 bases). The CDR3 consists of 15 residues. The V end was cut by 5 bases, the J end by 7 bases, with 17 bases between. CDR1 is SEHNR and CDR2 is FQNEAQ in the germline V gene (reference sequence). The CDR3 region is CASSKRTEEGEKLFF. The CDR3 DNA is TGTGCCAGCAGCAAACGGACAGAGGAAGGTGAAAAACTGTTTTTT.

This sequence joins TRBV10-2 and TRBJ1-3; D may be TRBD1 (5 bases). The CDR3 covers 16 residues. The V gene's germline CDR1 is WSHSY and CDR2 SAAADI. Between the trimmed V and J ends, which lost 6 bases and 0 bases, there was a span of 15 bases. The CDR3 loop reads CASRAGRSSSGNTIYF. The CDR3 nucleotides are TGCGCCAGCAGAGCGGGACGGTCGAGCTCTGGAAACACCATATATTTT.

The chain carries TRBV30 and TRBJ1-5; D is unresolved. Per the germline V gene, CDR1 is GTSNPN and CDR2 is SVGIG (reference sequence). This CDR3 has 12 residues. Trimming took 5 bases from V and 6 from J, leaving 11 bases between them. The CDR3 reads CAWDSEAQPQHF. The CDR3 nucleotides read TGTGCCTGGGACTCGGAGGCTCAGCCCCAGCATTTT.

The CDR3 sequence is CASSPGQGNTIYF. In nucleotides, the CDR3 is TGTGCCAGCAGCCCGGGACAGGGAAACACCATATATTTT. V gene TRBV3-1 (or the pseudogene TRBV3-2) combines with J gene TRBJ1-3; 7 bases are shared with TRBD1. CDR1 is LGHDT and CDR2 is YNNKEL in the germline V gene (reference sequence). The CDR3 spans 13 residues. V shed 4 bases and J 4 bases; nucleotides not matched to a gene: 1.

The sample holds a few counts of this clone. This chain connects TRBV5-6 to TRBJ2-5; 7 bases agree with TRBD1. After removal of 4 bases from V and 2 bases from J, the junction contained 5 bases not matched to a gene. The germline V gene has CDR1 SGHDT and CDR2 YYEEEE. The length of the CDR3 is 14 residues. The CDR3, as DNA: TGTGCCAGCAGCGTGACAGGGTCTCAAGAGACCCAGTACTTC. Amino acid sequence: CASSVTGSQETQYF.

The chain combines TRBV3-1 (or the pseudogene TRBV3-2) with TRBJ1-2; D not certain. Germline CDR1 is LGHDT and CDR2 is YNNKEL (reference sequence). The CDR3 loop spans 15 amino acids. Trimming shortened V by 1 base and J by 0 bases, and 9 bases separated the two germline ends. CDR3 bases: TGTGCCAGCAGCCAAGCTTTTACAGCTAACTATGGCTACACCTTC. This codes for CASSQAFTANYGYTF.

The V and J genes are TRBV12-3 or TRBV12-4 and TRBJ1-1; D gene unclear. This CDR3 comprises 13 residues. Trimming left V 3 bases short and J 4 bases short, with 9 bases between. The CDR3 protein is CASSFSEVTEAFF. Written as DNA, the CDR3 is TGTGCCAGCAGTTTTTCGGAGGTCACTGAAGCTTTCTTT.

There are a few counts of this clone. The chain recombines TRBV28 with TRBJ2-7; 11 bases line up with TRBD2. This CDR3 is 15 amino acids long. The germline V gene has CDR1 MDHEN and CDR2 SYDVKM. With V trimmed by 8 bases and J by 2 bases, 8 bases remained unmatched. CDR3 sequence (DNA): TGTGCCAGCCGCTTCGGGACTAGCGGCACCTACGAGCAGTACTTC. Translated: CASRFGTSGTYEQYF.

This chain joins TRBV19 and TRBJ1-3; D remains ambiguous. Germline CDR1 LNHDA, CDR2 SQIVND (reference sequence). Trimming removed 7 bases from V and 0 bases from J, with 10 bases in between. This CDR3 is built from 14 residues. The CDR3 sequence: CASTDGNSGNTIYF. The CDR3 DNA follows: TGTGCCAGTACTGACGGGAACTCTGGAAACACCATATATTTT.

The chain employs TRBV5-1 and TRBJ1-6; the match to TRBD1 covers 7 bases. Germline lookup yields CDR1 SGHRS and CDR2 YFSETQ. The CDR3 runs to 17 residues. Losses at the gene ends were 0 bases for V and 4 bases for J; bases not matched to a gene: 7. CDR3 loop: CASSLDYRGNYNSPLHF. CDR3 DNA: TGCGCCAGCAGCTTGGACTACAGGGGAAATTATAATTCACCCCTCCACTTT.

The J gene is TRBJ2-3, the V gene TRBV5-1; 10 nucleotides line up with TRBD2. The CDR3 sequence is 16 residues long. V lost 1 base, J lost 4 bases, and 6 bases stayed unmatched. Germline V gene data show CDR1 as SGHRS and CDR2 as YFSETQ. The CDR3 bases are TGCGCCAGCAGCTTGATATCTAGCGGGGGTTCAGATACGCAGTATTTT. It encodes CASSLISSGGSDTQYF.

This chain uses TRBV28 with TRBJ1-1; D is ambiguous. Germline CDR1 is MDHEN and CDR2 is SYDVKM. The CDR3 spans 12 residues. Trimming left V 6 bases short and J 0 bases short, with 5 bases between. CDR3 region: CASRRMNTEAFF. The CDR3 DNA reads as TGTGCCAGCAGGAGGATGAACACTGAAGCTTTCTTT.

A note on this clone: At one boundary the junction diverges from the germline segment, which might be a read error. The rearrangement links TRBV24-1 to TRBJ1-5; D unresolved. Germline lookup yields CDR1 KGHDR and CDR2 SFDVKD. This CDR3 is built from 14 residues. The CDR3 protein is CATSQRDSDQPQHF. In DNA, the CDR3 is TGTGCCACCAGTCAGAGGGATAGCGATCAGCCCCAGCATTTT.

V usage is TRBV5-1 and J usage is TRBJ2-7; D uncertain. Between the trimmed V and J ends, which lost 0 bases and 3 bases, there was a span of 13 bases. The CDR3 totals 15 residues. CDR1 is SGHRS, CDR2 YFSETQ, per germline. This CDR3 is CASSLGHTQVYEQYF. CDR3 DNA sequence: TGCGCCAGCAGCTTGGGGCACACTCAGGTCTACGAGCAGTACTTC.

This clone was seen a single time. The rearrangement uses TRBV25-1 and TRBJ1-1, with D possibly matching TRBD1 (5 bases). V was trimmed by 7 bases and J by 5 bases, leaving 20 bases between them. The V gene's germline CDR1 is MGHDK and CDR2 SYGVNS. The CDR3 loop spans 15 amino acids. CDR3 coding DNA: TGTGCCAGCACCCCATCTCAACCAGGGCGTACTGAAGCTTTCTTT. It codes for CASTPSQPGRTEAFF.

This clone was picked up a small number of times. The CDR3 loop reads CASSPTGPSYEQYF. CDR3 nucleotides: TGCGCCAGCAGCCCGACAGGGCCGTCCTACGAGCAGTACTTC. V gene TRBV5-1 combines with J gene TRBJ2-7; 7 nucleotides line up with TRBD1. The CDR3 contains 14 residues. Germline V CDR1 and CDR2: SGHRS, YFSETQ. V lost 4 bases and J lost 1; bases outside the gene matches: 5.

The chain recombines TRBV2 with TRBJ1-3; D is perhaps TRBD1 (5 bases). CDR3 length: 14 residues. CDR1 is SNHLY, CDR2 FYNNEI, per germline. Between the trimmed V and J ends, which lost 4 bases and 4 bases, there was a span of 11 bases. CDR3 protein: CASSVGGTGNTIYF. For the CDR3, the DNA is TGTGCCAGCAGTGTAGGCGGGACGGGAAACACCATATATTTT. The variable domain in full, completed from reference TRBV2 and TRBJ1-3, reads EPEVTQTPSHQVTQMGQEVILRCVPISNHLYFYWYRQILGQKVEFLVSFYNNEISEKSEIFDDQFSVERPDGSNFTLKIRSTKLEDSAMYFCASSVGGTGNTIYFGEGSWLTVV.

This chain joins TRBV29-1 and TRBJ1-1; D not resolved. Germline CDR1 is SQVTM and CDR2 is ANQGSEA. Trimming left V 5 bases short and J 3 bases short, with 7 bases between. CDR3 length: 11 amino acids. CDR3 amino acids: CSVRQDTEAFF. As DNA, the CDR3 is TGCAGCGTTCGACAAGACACTGAAGCTTTCTTT. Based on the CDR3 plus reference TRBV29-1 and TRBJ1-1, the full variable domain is SAVISQKPSRDICQRGTSLTIQCQVDSQVTMMFWYRQQPGQSLTLIATANQGSEATYESGFVIDKFPISRPNLTFSTLTVSNMSPEDSSIYLCSVRQDTEAFFGQGTRLTVV.

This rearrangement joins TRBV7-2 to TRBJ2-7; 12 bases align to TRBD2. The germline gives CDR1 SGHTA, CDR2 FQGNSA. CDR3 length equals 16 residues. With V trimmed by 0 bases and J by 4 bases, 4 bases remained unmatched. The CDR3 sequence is CASSLAPTSGGYEQYF. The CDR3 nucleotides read TGTGCCAGCAGCTTAGCGCCGACTAGCGGGGGATACGAGCAGTACTTC.

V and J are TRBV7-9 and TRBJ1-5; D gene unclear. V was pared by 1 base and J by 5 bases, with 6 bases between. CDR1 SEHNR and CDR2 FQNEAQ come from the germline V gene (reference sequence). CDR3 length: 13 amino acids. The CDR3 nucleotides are TGTGCCAGCAGCTTAGGAGGTGATCAGCCCCAGCATTTT. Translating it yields CASSLGGDQPQHF.

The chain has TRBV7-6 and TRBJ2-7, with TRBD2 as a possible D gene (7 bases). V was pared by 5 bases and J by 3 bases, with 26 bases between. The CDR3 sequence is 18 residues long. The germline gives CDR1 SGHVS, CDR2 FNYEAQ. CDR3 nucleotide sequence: TGTGCCAGCAGCGTAGGGCCCCCCGTTGGGGGGGCCATCTACGAGCAGTACTTC. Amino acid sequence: CASSVGPPVGGAIYEQYF.